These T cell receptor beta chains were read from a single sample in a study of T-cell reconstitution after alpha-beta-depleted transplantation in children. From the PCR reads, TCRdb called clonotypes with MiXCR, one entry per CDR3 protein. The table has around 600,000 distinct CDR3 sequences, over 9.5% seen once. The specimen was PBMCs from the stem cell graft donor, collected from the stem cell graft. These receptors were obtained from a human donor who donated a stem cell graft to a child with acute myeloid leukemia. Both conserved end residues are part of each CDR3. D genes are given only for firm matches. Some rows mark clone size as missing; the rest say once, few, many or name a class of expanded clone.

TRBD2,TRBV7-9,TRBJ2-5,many,TGTGCCGCGGGGGGAGAGACCCAGTACTTC,CAAGGETQYF
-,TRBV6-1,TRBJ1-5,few,TGTGCCAGCACTAATACAGAGGGTCGAAGCAATCAGCCCCAGCATTTT,CASTNTEGRSNQPQHF
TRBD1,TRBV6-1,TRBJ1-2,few,TGTGCCAGCAGTGAAGTCCCTGGGACAGGATATGGCTACACCTTC,CASSEVPGTGYGYTF
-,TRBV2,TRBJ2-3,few,TGTGCCAGCAGTGGGATGTTGTCGGATACGCAGTATTTT,CASSGMLSDTQYF
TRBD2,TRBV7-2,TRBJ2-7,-,TGTGCCAGCAGCTTACGGACTAGCGGGGCCCACGAGCAGTACTTC,CASSLRTSGAHEQYF
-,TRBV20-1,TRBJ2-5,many,TGCAGTGCTAGAGATCCCGCCCAAGAGACCCAGTACTTC,CSARDPAQETQYF
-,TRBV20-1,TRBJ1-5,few,TGCAGTGCTAGAGATTCCGGACGGACTAATCAGCCCCAGCATTTT,CSARDSGRTNQPQHF
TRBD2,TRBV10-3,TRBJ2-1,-,TGTGCCATCAGCTATACTAGCGGCGAGCAGTTCTTC,CAISYTSGEQFF
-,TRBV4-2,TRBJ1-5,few,TGTGCCAGCAGCCCAGATCCCGACAGTAATAGCAATCAGCCCCAGCATTTT,CASSPDPDSNSNQPQHF
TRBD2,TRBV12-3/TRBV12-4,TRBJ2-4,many,TGTGCCAGCAGTGGGGGACTAGCGGGAGTCAGTGCCAAAAACATTCAGTACTTC,CASSGGLAGVSAKNIQYF
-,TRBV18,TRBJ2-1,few,TGTGCCAGCTCACCACCTGGGCGGGATGCATACAATGAGCAGTTCTTC,CASSPPGRDAYNEQFF
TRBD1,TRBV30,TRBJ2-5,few,TGTGCCTGGAGTATATCCCGGACAGGGGGCTCCCCAGAGACCCAGTACTTC,CAWSISRTGGSPETQYF
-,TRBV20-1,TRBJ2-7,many,TGCAGTGCTAGTTGGCCGAGCGGGTCCTACGAGCAGTACTTC,CSASWPSGSYEQYF
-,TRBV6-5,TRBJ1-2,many,TGTGCCAGCAGTCAACAGGGTTATGGCTACACCTTC,CASSQQGYGYTF
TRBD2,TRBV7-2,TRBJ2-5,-,TGTGCCAGCAGCTTAGCCCAAGCCGGGACTAGCGGAGAGACCCAGTACTTC,CASSLAQAGTSGETQYF
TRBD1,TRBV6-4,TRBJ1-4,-,TGTGCCAGCAGTGCAGACAGGGGAGCTAATGAAAAACTGTTTTTT,CASSADRGANEKLFF
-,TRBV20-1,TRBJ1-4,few,TGCAGTGCTAGAGAGACTACAACTAATGAAAAACTGTTTTTT,CSARETTTNEKLFF
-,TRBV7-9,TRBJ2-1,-,TGTGCCAGCAGCTTAGAACTAGAGCTCAATGAGCAGTTCTTC,CASSLELELNEQFF
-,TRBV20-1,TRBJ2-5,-,TGCAGTTCATACCAAACTAGCCAGGGGACCCAGTACTTC,CSSYQTSQGTQYF
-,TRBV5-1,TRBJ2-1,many,TGCGCCAGCAGCTTGCGCCTAGCGTTGGACTACAATGAGCAGTTCTTC,CASSLRLALDYNEQFF
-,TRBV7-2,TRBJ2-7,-,TGTGCCAGCAGCTTAAACGGGAGATCCGACGAGCAGTACTTC,CASSLNGRSDEQYF
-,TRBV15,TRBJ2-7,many,TGTGCCACCAGCAGAGAGACACTCGCATACGAGCAGTACTTC,CATSRETLAYEQYF
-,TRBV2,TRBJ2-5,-,TGTGCCAGCACTTCTGGGGGCCCCTTCCAAGAGACCCAGTACTTC,CASTSGGPFQETQYF
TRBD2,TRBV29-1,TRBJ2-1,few,TGCAGCACCCTAGCGGGAGATCAATTCAATGAGCAGTTCTTC,CSTLAGDQFNEQFF
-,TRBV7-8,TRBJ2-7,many,TGTGCCAGCAGCGCACGATCGGGGGCCTATTACGAGCAGTACTTC,CASSARSGAYYEQYF
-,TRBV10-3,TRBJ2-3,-,TGTGCCATCACTAAAGATACGCAGTATTTT,CAITKDTQYF
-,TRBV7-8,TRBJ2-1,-,TGTGCCAGCAGCCGTGGAGGTCCAGGGAATGAGCAGTTCTTC,CASSRGGPGNEQFF
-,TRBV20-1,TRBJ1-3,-,TGCAGTGCTAGAGATCATGGGCAGATCTCTGGAAACACCATATATTTT,CSARDHGQISGNTIYF
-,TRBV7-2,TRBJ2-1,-,TGTGCCAGCAGCCCCAGAGGCGGGACAGACAATGAGCAGTTCTTC,CASSPRGGTDNEQFF
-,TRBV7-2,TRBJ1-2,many,TGTGCCAGCAGCCCCGAGGGCTATGGCTACACCTTC,CASSPEGYGYTF
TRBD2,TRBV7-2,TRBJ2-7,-,TGTGCCAGCAGCTTAGCCGGGGACTACACCTACGAGCAGTACTTC,CASSLAGDYTYEQYF
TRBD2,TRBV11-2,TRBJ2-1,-,TGTGCCAGCAGCTTCGGGACTAGCGGGAGTCTGGTCCGGTATGAGCAGTTCTTC,CASSFGTSGSLVRYEQFF
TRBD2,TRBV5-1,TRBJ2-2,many,TGCGCCAGCAGCCGGCTTAGCGGGAGGGGGACCGGGGAGCTGTTTTTT,CASSRLSGRGTGELFF
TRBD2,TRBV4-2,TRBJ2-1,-,TGTGCCAGCAGCCAGGGTCTACCGGGACTAGCGGGAAGGAATGAGCAGTTCTTC,CASSQGLPGLAGRNEQFF
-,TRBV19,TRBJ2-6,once,TGTGCCAGTAGTCCCGGACACCTCTCTGGGGCCAACGTCCTGACTTTC,CASSPGHLSGANVLTF
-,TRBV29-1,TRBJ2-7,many,TGCAGCGTTGAAGGACTAGAAACCGCCTACGAGCAGTACTTC,CSVEGLETAYEQYF
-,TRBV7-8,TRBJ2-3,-,TGTGCCAGCAGCCCCCGGGACTTCCGTCCGTCTAGCACAGATACGCAGTATTTT,CASSPRDFRPSSTDTQYF
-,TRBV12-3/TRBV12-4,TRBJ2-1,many,TGTGCCAGCAGTTCCTACTTAGGGGGAGAGCAGCTCTTC,CASSSYLGGEQLF
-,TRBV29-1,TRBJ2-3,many,TGCAGCGCCTCTGGGGGAGCACCTAGCACAGATACGCAGTATTTT,CSASGGAPSTDTQYF
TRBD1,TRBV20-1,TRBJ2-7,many,TGCAGTGCCCCCGCCCCGGGACAGGGGTTCTACGAGCAGTACTTC,CSAPAPGQGFYEQYF
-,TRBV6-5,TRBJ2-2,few,TGTGCCAGCAGCTATTTCAATACCGGGGAGCTGTTTTTT,CASSYFNTGELFF
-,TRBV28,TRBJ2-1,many,TGTGCCAGCAGTTCTAGTGGTACGGCGATGGAGTTCTTC,CASSSSGTAMEFF
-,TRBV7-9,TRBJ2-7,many,TGTGCCAGCAGCCCCTTCGTTGGGGGCGAGCAGTACTTC,CASSPFVGGEQYF
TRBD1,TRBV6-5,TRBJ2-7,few,TGTGCCAGCAGTTACACTAGGGACAGTCCCTACGAGCAGTACTTC,CASSYTRDSPYEQYF
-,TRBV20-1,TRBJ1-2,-,TGCAGTGCGGACACGACAGAGTCCTATGGCTACACCTTC,CSADTTESYGYTF
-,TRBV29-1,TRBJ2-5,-,TGCACGGTGTTTCGATTGGGGGAGACCCAGTACTTC,CTVFRLGETQYF
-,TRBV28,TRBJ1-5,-,TGTGCCAGCAGTTTAGGACAGTTCCACGGGAATCAGCCCCAGCATTTT,CASSLGQFHGNQPQHF
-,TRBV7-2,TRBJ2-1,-,TGTGCCACCGGTGGTGTGGAGCAGTTCTTC,CATGGVEQFF
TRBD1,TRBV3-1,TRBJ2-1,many,TGTGCCAGCAGAACCGACAGGGGCGTACACAATGAGCAGTTCTTC,CASRTDRGVHNEQFF
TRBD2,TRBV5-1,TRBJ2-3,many,TGCGCCAGCAGCTTGGGTGGCGGGAGAGGATTCACAGATACGCAGTATTTT,CASSLGGGRGFTDTQYF
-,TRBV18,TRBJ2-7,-,TGTGCCAGCTCACCGAACTACCAGTACGAGCAGTACTTC,CASSPNYQYEQYF